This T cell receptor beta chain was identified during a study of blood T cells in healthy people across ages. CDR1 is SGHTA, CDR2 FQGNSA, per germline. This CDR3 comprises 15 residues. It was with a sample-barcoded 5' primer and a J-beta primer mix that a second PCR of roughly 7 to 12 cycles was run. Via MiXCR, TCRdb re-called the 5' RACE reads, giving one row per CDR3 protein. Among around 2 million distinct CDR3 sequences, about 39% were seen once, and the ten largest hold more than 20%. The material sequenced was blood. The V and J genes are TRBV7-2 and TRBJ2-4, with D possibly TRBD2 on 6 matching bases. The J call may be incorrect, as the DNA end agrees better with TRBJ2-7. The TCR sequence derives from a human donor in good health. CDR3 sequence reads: CASSPPRGAKYEQYF. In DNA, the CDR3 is TGTGCCAGCAGCCCCCCTCGCGGGGCAAAGTACGAGCAGTACTTC.